This entry lists 15 T cell receptor beta chains sequenced from one sample in a study of blood T cell repertoires in COVID-19. Profiling relied on immunoSEQ multiplex PCR, and the TCRdb table lists in-frame clones only, not all of them. The data show tens of thousands of clones, 80% to 90% seen once. The sample taken for sequencing was peripheral blood. These receptors all come from a man aged 50 to 59 with active COVID-19.

V gene TRBV27 combines with J gene TRBJ2-5; 10 bases align to TRBD1. This CDR3 has 20 amino acids. The germline CDR1 and CDR2 sequences are MNHEY and SMNVEV (reference sequence). After removal of 4 bases from V and 2 bases from J, the junction contained 19 bases not matched to a gene. The CDR3 DNA is TGTGCCAGCAGTTCCCGAACGGGACAGGGGACGACCACGAGGCAAGAGACCCAGTACTTC. Residues: CASSSRTGQGTTTRQETQYF.

J is TRBJ2-1 and V is TRBV19, with 8 bases fitting TRBD1. The CDR3 contains 14 residues. The germline gives CDR1 LNHDA, CDR2 SQIVND (reference sequence). Trimming took 4 bases from V and 12 from J; bases not matched to a gene: 11. CDR3 sequence: CASSTNIGQGRQFF. CDR3 bases: TGTGCCAGTAGTACTAACATCGGACAGGGTAGGCAGTTCTTC.

The V and J genes are TRBV5-1 and TRBJ2-3; D remains ambiguous. The CDR3 is made up of 15 amino acids. V was trimmed by 4 bases and J by 0 bases, leaving 12 bases between them. The germline V gene has CDR1 SGHRS and CDR2 YFSETQ. In DNA, the CDR3 is TGCGCCAGCAGCCCGCCTGAAACTAGCACAGATACGCAGTATTTT. Protein product: CASSPPETSTDTQYF.

The rearrangement uses TRBV2 and TRBJ1-5; TRBD1 aligns across 9 bases. V gave up 6 bases and J gave up 4 bases; unmatched junction bases: 7. The CDR3 contains 15 residues. CDR1 and CDR2 (germline): SNHLY, FYNNEI. In DNA form, the CDR3 reads TGTGCCAGCAGCTTTACAGGGGGCAAAAATCAGCCCCAGCATTTT. Translated: CASSFTGGKNQPQHF.

Only a few counts were recorded for this clone. The chain joins TRBV29-1 to TRBJ1-1, with TRBD1 matching over 7 bases. CDR1 is SQVTM and CDR2 is ANQGSEA in the germline V gene. With V trimmed by 7 bases and J by 7 bases, 9 bases remained unmatched. The CDR3 length is 12 residues. The CDR3 sequence is CSARQGRVEAFF. CDR3 DNA: TGCAGCGCCCGACAGGGAAGGGTTGAAGCTTTCTTT.

The chain uses TRBV28 and TRBJ2-2; D possibly corresponds to TRBD2 (5 bases). Germline V gene data show CDR1 as MDHEN and CDR2 as SYDVKM. The CDR3 contains 17 residues. V gave up 6 bases and J gave up 6 bases, with 23 bases separating them. The CDR3 is CASSILGLGPGSGELFF. CDR3 nucleotide sequence: TGTGCCAGCAGCATACTTGGGCTCGGTCCGGGATCCGGGGAGCTGTTTTTT.

The chain couples TRBV27 to TRBJ1-4, with 11 bases identical to TRBD1. From germline, CDR1 is MNHEY and CDR2 SMNVEV (reference sequence). After removal of 6 bases from V and 7 bases from J, the junction contained 4 bases not matched to a gene. The CDR3 contains 14 residues. The CDR3 protein is CASRGQGVGEKLFF. The CDR3 region has the DNA TGTGCCAGCAGGGGACAGGGGGTAGGTGAAAAACTGTTTTTT. The full variable domain, with the rest looked up from reference TRBV27 and TRBJ1-4, is EAQVTQNPRYLITVTGKKLTVTCSQNMNHEYMSWYRQDPGLGLRQIYYSMNVEVTDKGDVPEGYKVSRKEKRNFPLILESPSPNQTSLYFCASRGQGVGEKLFFGSGTQLSVL.

V gene TRBV7-9 combines with J gene TRBJ2-7; TRBD1 matches at 8 bases. Looked up from germline, CDR1 is SEHNR and CDR2 is FQNEAQ (reference sequence). CDR3 size: 15 residues. Trimming took 5 bases from V and 1 from J; bases not matched to a gene: 7. CDR3 sequence reads: CASSRIDRGSYEQYF. The DNA for the CDR3 is TGTGCCAGCAGCCGCATAGACAGGGGTTCCTACGAGCAGTACTTC. Filled out from reference TRBV7-9 and TRBJ2-7, the complete variable domain reads DTGVSQNPRHKITKRGQNVTFRCDPISEHNRLYWYRQTLGQGPEFLTYFQNEAQLEKSRLLSDRFSAERPKGSFSTLEIQRTEQGDSAMYLCASSRIDRGSYEQYFGPGTRLTVT.

The chain carries TRBV12-3 or TRBV12-4 and TRBJ1-1, with D possibly being TRBD1 (5 bases). V gave up 7 bases and J gave up 5 bases, with 11 bases separating them. CDR3 length equals 12 residues. The DNA of the CDR3 is TGTGCCAGCAACGCGGGGGGGACTGAAGCTTTCTTT. Protein product: CASNAGGTEAFF.

V and J are TRBV5-1 and TRBJ2-1; 16 nucleotides match TRBD2. Germline V gene data show CDR1 as SGHRS and CDR2 as YFSETQ. The CDR3 covers 14 residues. V lost 4 bases to trimming and J lost 14 bases; unmatched junction nucleotides: 6. The CDR3: CASSPGTSGRVEFF. The CDR3 DNA follows: TGCGCCAGCAGCCCGGGGACTAGCGGGAGGGTCGAGTTCTTC.

The V and J genes are TRBV18 and TRBJ1-6; TRBD1 is a possible D gene (6 bases). V lost 8 bases to trimming and J lost 9 bases, with 20 bases between them. Per germline, CDR1 KGHSH and CDR2 LQKENI. This CDR3 region has 15 residues. CDR3: CASTLENRVGSPLHF. DNA of the CDR3: TGTGCCAGCACCCTAGAAAACAGGGTTGGTTCACCCCTCCACTTT.

This clone was seen only a few times. The chain is built from TRBV7-6 and TRBJ1-6; TRBD1 matches at 9 bases. This CDR3 has 16 residues. Germline CDR1 and CDR2: SGHVS and FNYEAQ. The V and J ends lost 5 bases and 3 bases, in that order; junction bases with no gene match: 5. Written as DNA, the CDR3 is TGTGCCAGCAGCCCTGGACAGGGGAGCTATAATTCACCCCTCCACTTT. The encoded protein is CASSPGQGSYNSPLHF.

This chain uses TRBV2 with TRBJ2-1; a weak D match, TRBD2 (5 bases). Germline V lookup: CDR1 SNHLY, CDR2 FYNNEI. The V and J ends lost 6 bases and 4 bases respectively, with 19 bases between them. This CDR3 region has 16 residues. CDR3 sequence (DNA): TGTGCCAGCAGGGAGATAGGAAGCGGCACATACAATGAGCAGTTCTTC. Its protein product is CASREIGSGTYNEQFF. Supplemented by reference TRBV2 and TRBJ2-1, the full variable domain reads EPEVTQTPSHQVTQMGQEVILRCVPISNHLYFYWYRQILGQKVEFLVSFYNNEISEKSEIFDDQFSVERPDGSNFTLKIRSTKLEDSAMYFCASREIGSGTYNEQFFGPGTRLTVL.

The V and J genes are TRBV2 and TRBJ2-1; D gene uncertain. This CDR3 is 12 amino acids long. The V end lost 6 bases, the J end lost 6 bases, and 9 bases lay between the germline ends. Germline lookup yields CDR1 SNHLY and CDR2 FYNNEI. CDR3 region: CASRAPSNEQFF. The CDR3 DNA follows: TGTGCCAGCAGGGCCCCAAGCAATGAGCAGTTCTTC.

The V call is TRBV11-2, the J call TRBJ2-2; 9 bases are a match to TRBD2. Germline V lookup: CDR1 SGHAT, CDR2 FQNNGV. The CDR3 runs to 18 residues. J was trimmed by 5 bases and V by 5 bases; bases with no gene match: 15. The CDR3 DNA is TGTGCCAGCAGCACCCGCGGGCGCGGGGGGGGTTATACCGGGGAGCTGTTTTTT. Its translation: CASSTRGRGGGYTGELFF.